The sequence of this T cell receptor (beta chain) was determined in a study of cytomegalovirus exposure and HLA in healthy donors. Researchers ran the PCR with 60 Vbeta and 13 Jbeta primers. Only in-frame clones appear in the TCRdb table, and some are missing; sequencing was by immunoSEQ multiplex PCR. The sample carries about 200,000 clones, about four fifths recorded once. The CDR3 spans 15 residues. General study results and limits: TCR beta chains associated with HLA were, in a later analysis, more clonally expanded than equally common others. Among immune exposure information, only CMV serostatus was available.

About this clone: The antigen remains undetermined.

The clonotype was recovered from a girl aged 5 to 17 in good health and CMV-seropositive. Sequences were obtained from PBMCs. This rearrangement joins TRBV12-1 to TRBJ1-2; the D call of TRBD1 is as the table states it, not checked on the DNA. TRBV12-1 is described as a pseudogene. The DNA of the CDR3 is TGTGCCAGCAGCTTCGGACAGGCGACTAACTATGGCTACACCTTC. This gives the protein CASSFGQATNYGYTF.